What follows describes a single T cell receptor (beta chain). The V and J ends lost 7 bases and 7 bases respectively, with 16 bases between them. Germline assignment: CDR1 SQVTM and CDR2 ANQGSEA. The length of the CDR3 is 13 residues. This entry comes from a study of CD8 T cells in Susac syndrome. Random-hexamer reverse transcription was applied to roughly 0.5 to 1 ug RNA. TCRdb re-derived calls from the immunoSEQ multiplex PCR reads in MiXCR, one entry per CDR3 protein. The table records about 190,000 distinct CDR3 sequences, 91% of them present only once. The V call is TRBV29-1, the J call TRBJ2-2, with D possibly TRBD2 on 5 matching bases. The receptor was derived from a human donor with Susac syndrome. Sequenced input: CD4+ T cells from PBMCs. Here the CDR3 reads CSAGNLAIGELFF. The CDR3 DNA follows: TGCAGCGCTGGGAACCTAGCTATCGGGGAGCTGTTTTTT.